This TCR beta chain originates from a study of OX40 agonist ivuxolimab in advanced cancers. With respect to this clone: The antigen remains unidentified.

Overall study findings and caveats: A proportion of nonresponders additionally exhibited low normalized T-cell clonal expansion.

This CDR3 is built from 14 residues. V dropped 4 bases and J dropped 2 bases, with 10 bases sitting between them. Germline CDR1 SGHRS, CDR2 YFSETQ. Assay used: immunoSEQ multiplex PCR; TCRdb lists only in-frame clones, some missing. The repertoire holds almost 85,000 clones, 80% to 90% seen once, with 0.19% in the top ten. Sequences were derived from CD4+ or CD8+ T cells sorted from blood, sampled in a trial of the OX40 agonist ivuxolimab. This sequence joins TRBV5-1 and TRBJ1-5; possible D gene TRBD1, 6 bases. The sequence was collected from an adult with an advanced solid tumor such as melanoma, head and neck, liver or kidney cancer. The chain's CDR3 is CASSQDSGNQPQHF. The CDR3 DNA sequence: TGCGCCAGCAGCCAGGACAGCGGCAATCAGCCCCAGCATTTT.